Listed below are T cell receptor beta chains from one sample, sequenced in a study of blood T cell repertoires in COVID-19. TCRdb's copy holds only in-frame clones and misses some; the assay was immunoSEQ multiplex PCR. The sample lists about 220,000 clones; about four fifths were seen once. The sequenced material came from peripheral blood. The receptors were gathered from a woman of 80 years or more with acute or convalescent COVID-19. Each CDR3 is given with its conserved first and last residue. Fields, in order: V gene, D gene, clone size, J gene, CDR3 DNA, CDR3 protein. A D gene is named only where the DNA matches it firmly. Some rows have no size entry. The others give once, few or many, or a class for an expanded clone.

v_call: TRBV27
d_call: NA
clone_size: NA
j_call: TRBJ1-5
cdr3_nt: TGTGCCAGCAGCCGCAGGGCTGGACAGCCCCAGCATTTT
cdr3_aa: CASSRRAGQPQHF

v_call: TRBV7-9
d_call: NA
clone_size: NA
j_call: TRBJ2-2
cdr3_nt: TGTGCCAGCAGCCAGGATAATAGGATGGCCGGGGAGCTGTTTTTT
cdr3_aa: CASSQDNRMAGELFF

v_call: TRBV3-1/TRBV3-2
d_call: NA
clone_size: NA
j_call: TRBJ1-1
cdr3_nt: TGTGCCGTAAGCGGGGGAAACACTGAAGCTTTCTTT
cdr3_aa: CAVSGGNTEAFF

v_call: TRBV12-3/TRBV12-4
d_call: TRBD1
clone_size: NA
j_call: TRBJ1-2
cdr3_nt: TGTGCCAGCAGGACAGGGGGCTATGGCTACACCTTC
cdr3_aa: CASRTGGYGYTF

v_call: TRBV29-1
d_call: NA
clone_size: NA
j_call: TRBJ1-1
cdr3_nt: TGCAGCGTTGAGGAAACAGGGAACACTGAAGCTTTCTTT
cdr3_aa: CSVEETGNTEAFF

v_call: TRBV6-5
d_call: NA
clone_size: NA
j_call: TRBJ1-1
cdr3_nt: TGTGCCAGCAGTTACGGGGGCGCAGCTTTCTTT
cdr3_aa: CASSYGGAAFF

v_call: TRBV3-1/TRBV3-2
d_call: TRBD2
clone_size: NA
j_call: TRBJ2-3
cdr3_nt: TGTGCCAGCAGCCTCAACGGGGGGGATGGCGATACGCAGTATTTT
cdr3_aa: CASSLNGGDGDTQYF

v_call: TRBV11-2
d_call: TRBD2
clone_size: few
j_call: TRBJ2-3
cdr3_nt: TGTGCCAGCAGCCAAAGACTAGCGGGAGGCGATACGCAGTATTTT
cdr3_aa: CASSQRLAGGDTQYF

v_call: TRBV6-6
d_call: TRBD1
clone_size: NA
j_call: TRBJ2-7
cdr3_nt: TGTGCCAGCAGACCCCGACAGGGGGTAAGCTCCTACGAGCAGTACTTC
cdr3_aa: CASRPRQGVSSYEQYF

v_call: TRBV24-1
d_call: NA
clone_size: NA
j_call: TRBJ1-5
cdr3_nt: TGTGCCACCAGGTCCTGGGGGGGCAATCAGCCCCAGCATTTT
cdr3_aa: CATRSWGGNQPQHF

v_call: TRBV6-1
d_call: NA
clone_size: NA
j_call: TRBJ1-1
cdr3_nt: TGTGCCAGCAGTGAAGTTTGGGGGCCTGTTGATGAAGCTTTCTTT
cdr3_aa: CASSEVWGPVDEAFF

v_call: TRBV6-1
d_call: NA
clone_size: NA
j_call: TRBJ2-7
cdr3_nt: TGTGCCAGCAGTGAAATAGTCTCATCCAACGGCTACGAGCAGTACTTC
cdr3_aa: CASSEIVSSNGYEQYF

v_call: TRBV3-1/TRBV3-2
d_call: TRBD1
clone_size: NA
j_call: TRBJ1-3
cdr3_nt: TGTGCCAGCAGCCAACGGGACAGCCGAAACACCATATATTTT
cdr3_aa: CASSQRDSRNTIYF

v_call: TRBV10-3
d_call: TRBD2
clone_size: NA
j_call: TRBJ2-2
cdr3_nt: TGTGCCATCAAACCCGGGACTAGCGGGGGGGCCGGGGAGCTGTTTTTT
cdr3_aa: CAIKPGTSGGAGELFF

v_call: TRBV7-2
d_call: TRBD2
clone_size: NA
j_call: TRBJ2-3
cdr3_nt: TGTGCCAGCAGCACGGGACTACGAAGCACAGATACGCAGTATTTT
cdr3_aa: CASSTGLRSTDTQYF

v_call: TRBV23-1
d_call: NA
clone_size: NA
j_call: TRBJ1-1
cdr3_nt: TGCGCCAGCAGTCATCGCCTCTTGGAACAGAGAGGGGGAAACACTGAAGCTTTCTTT
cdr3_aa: CASSHRLLEQRGGNTEAFF

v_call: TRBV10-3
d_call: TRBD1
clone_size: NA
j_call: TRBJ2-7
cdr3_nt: TGTGCCACCTACCACGGGACAGGAATGACCTACGAGCAGTACTTC
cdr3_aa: CATYHGTGMTYEQYF

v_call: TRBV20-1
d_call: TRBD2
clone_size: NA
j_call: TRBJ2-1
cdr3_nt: TGCAGTGCTAGTACGGCTAGCGGGGATCACAATGAGCAGTTCTTC
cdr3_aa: CSASTASGDHNEQFF

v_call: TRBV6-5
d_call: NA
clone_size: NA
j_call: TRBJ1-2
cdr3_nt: TGTGCCAGCATGTCCAACTTCTATGGCTACACCTTC
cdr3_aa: CASMSNFYGYTF

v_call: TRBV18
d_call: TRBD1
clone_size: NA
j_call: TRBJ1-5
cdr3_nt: TGTGCCAGCTCACTATACCGGGACAGGGGTTATCAGCCCCAGCATTTT
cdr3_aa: CASSLYRDRGYQPQHF

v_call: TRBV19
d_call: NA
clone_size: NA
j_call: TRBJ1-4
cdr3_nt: TGTGCCAGTAGTATAGGAACGGGAACTAATGAAAAACTGTTTTTT
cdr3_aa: CASSIGTGTNEKLFF

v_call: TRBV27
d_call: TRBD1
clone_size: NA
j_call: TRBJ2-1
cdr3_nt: TGTGCCAGCAGTTCCCTAGGGACAGCCGGTGGGGTCTACAATGAGCAGTTCTTC
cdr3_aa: CASSSLGTAGGVYNEQFF

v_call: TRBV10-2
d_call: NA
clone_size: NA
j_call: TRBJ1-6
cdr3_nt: TGCGCCAGCAGCCCCCCCAGGGGAACGCTAGGTTCACCCCTCCACTTT
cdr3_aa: CASSPPRGTLGSPLHF

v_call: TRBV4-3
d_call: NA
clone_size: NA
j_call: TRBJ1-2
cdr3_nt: TGCGCCAGCAGCCAACCTCAGGCAGGCTATGGCTACACCTTC
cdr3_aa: CASSQPQAGYGYTF